This T cell receptor (beta chain) was retrieved from a study of T cell repertoires in cytomegalovirus infection. This clonotype was counted ten times or more. Using its own MiXCR run on the reads, TCRdb lists one record per CDR3 protein. The sample shows under 100,000 distinct CDR3 sequences, roughly 3.6% of them seen only once. The CDR3 has 15 amino acids. V lost 2 bases, J lost 2 bases, and 4 bases stayed unmatched. Germline assignment: CDR1 SGHTA and CDR2 FQGNSA. The V call is TRBV7-2, the J call TRBJ2-3; 7 nucleotides align to TRBD2. The receptor comes from a human donor in good health (CMV status not recorded). Some clones in this sample may be carry-over from other donors' samples. Sequenced sample: PBMCs. The CDR3 here is CASSLQAGYTDTQYF. CDR3 coding DNA: TGTGCCAGCAGCTTACAAGCGGGGTACACAGATACGCAGTATTTT.